This entry describes one T cell receptor (beta chain). Sequenced by immunoSEQ multiplex PCR; TCRdb stores in-frame clones only, minus some. The table records about 80,000 clones, roughly nine tenths of them present only once. V shed 1 base and J shed 0 bases, with 7 bases lying between them. The CDR3 spans 14 residues. Germline CDR1 reads SGHNT; CDR2 reads YYREEE (reference sequence). These data come from a study of OX40 agonist ivuxolimab in advanced cancers. This TCR came from an adult with an advanced solid tumor such as melanoma, head and neck, liver or kidney cancer. The chain uses TRBV5-4 and TRBJ1-1; maybe TRBD1 (5 bases). This sample comprised CD4+ or CD8+ T cells sorted from blood, obtained in a trial of the OX40 agonist ivuxolimab. CDR3 loop: CASSLIGVNTEAFF. The DNA for the CDR3 is TGTGCCAGCAGCTTGATAGGGGTGAACACTGAAGCTTTCTTT. Filled out from reference TRBV5-4 and TRBJ1-1, the complete variable domain reads ETGVTQSPTHLIKTRGQQVTLRCSSQSGHNTVSWYQQALGQGPQFIFQYYREEENGRGNFPPRFSGLQFPNYSSELNVNALELDDSALYLCASSLIGVNTEAFFGQGTRLTVV.